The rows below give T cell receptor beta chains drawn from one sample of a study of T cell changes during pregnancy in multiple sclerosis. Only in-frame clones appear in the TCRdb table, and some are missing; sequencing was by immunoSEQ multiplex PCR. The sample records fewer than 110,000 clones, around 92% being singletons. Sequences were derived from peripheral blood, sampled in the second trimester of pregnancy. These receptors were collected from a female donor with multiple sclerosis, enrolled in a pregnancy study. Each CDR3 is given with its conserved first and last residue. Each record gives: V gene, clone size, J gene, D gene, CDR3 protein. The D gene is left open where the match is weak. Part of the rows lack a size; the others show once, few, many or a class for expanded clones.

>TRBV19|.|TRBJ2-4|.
CASSIDPGNIQYF
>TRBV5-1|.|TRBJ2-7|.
CASSLVSVFSQSYEQYF
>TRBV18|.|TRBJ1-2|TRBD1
CASSWDSPNYGYTF
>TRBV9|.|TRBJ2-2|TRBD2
CASSVEGSTSGRWNTGELFF
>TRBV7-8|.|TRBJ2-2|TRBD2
CASSLVLAGVNGELFF
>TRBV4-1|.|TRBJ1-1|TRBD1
CASSYNRGGNAEAFF
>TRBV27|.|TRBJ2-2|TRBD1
CASSLLNTGGVTGELFF
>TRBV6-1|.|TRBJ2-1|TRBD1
CASSDVPQGAFNEQFF
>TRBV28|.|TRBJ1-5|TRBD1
CASSSLYRDRGIVNQPQHF
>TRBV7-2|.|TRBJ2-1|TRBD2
CASSLWPAGGMGYNEQFF
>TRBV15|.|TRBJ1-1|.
CATSRSRGVGTEAFF
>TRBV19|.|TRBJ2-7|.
CASSIGAGSYEQYF
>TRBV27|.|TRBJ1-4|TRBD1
CASSLSGTGGDEKLFF
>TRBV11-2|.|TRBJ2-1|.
CASAIALNSYNEQFF
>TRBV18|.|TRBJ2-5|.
CASSPTRTLSSETQYF
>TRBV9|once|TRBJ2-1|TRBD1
CASSPPGQGFNEQFF
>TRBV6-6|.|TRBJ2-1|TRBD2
CASSYLGLADNEQFF
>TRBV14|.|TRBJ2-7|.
CASSQGQAHTYEQYF
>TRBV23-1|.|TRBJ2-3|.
CASSSGGHPPDPNRLSTDTQYF
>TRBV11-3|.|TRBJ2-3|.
CASSSRGLAADTQYF
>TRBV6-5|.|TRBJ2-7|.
CASSFWDEGEQYF
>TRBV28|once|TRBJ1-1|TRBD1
CASRALGTGVRGTEAFF
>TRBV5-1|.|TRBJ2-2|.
CASSLPHQGLFTGELFF
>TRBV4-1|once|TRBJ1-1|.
CASSQDSGVGTEAFF
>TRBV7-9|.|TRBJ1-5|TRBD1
CASSTGQGGSNQPQHF
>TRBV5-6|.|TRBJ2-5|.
CASSSTGIVPYF
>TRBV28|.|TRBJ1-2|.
CASTTPGQTGGYTF
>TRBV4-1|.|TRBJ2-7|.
CASSQGGSGFYEQYF
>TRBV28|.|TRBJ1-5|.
CASFSGGQGTQPQHF
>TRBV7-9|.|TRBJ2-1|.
CASSLAGGPTFF
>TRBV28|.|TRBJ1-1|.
CASSLSENTEAFF
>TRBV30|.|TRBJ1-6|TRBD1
CAWSYRITGGDDSPLHF
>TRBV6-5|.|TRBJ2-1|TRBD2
CASSYSMGTNEQFF
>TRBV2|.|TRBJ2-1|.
CASSVVFRGEQFF
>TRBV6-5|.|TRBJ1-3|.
CASTAPGVGNTIYF
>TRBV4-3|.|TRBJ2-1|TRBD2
CASSQGQLAKYNEQFF
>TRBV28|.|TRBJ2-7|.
CASSLWDIAYEQYF